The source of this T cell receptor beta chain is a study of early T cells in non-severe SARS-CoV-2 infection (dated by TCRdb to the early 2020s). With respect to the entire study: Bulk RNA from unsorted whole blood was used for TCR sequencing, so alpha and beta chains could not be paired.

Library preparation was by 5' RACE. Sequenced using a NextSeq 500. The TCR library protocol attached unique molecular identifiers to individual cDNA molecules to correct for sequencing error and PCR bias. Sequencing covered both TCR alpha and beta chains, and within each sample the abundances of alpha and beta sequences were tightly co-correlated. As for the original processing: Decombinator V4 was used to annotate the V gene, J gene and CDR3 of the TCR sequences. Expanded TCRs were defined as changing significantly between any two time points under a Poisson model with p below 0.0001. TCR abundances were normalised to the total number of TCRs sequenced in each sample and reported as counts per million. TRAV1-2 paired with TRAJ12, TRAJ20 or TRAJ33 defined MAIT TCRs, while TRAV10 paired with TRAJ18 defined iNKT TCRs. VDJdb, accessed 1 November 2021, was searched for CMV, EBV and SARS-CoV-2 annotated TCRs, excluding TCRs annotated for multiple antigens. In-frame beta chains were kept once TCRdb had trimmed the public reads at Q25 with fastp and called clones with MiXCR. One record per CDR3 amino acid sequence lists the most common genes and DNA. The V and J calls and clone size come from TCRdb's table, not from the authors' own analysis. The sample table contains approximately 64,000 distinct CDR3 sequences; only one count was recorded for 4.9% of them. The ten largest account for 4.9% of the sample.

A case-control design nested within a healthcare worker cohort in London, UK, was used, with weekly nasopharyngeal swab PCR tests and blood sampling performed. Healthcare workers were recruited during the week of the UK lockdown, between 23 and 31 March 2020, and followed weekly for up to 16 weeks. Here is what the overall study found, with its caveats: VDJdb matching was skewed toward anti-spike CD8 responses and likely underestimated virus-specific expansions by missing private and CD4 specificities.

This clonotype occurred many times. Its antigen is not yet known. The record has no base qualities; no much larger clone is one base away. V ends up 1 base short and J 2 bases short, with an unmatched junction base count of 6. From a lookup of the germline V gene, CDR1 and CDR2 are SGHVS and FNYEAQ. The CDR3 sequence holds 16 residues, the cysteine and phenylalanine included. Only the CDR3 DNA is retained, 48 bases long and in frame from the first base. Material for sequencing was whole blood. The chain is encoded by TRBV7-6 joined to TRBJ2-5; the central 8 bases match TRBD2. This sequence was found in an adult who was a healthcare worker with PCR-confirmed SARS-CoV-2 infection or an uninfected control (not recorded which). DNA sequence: TGTGCCAGCAGCTTAGGGGGAGCGGGAGAACAAGAGACCCAGTACTTC. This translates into CASSLGGAGEQETQYF.